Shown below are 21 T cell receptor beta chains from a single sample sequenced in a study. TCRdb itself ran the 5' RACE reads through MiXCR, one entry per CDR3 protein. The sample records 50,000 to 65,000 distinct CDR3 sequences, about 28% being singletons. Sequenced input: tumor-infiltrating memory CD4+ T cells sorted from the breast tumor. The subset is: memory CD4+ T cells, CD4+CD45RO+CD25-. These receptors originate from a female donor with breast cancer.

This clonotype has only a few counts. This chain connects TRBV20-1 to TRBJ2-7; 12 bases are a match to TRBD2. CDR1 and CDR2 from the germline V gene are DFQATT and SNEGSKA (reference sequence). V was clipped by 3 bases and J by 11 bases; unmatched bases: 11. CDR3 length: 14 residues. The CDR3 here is CSARDPGLAGGEYF. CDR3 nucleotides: TGCAGTGCTAGGGACCCGGGACTAGCGGGTGGAGAGTACTTC.

The CDR3 DNA sequence: TGTGCCAGCAGCGGCTTTTCGGAGGAGCAGTTCTTC. Translated, it gives CASSGFSEEQFF. The rearrangement uses TRBV5-6 and TRBJ2-1; no firm D call. The CDR3 length is 12 residues. The germline V gene encodes CDR1 SGHDT and CDR2 YYEEEE. The germline V and J ends were trimmed by 4 bases and 10 bases, with 12 bases remaining between them.

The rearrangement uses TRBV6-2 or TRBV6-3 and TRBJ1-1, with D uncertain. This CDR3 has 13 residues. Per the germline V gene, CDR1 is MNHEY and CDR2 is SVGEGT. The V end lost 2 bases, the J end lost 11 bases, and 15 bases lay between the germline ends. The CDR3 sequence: CASSYKEGGDAFF. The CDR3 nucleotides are TGTGCCAGCAGTTACAAGGAGGGAGGTGACGCTTTCTTT.

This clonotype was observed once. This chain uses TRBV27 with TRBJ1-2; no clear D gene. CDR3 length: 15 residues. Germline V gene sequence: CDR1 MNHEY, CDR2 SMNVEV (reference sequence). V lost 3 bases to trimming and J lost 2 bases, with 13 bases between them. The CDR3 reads CASSLVPGLNYGYTF. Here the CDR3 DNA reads TGTGCCAGCAGTTTGGTCCCGGGTTTGAACTATGGCTACACCTTC.

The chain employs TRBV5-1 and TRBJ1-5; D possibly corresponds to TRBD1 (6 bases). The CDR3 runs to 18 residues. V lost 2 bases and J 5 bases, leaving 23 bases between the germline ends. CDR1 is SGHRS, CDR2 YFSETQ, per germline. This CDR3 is CASSLGPGASLGYQPQHF. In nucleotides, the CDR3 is TGCGCCAGCAGCTTAGGACCGGGGGCGTCTTTAGGGTATCAGCCCCAGCATTTT.

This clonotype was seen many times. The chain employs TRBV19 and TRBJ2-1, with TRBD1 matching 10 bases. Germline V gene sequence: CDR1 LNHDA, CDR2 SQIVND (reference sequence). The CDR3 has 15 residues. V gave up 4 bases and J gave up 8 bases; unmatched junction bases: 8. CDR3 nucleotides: TGTGCCAGTAGTACCCGGACAGGGGGACACGATGAGCAGTTCTTC. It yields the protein CASSTRTGGHDEQFF. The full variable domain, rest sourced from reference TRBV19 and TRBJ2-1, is DGGITQSPKYLFRKEGQNVTLSCEQNLNHDAMYWYRQDPGQGLRLIYYSQIVNDFQKGDIAEGYSVSREKKESFPLTVTSAQKNPTAFYLCASSTRTGGHDEQFFGPGTRLTVL.

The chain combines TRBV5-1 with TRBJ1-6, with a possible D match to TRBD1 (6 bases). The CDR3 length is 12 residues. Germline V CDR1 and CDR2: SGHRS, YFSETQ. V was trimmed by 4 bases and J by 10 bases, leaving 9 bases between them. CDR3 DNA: TGCGCCAGCAGCATGGGGGGCTCACCCCTCCACTTT. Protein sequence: CASSMGGSPLHF.

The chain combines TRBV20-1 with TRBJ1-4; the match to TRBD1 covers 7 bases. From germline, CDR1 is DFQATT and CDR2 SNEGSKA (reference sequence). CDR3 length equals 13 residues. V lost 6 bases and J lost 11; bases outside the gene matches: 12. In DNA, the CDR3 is TGCAGTGCAGGAGAGAGGGGGCGCGACAAACTGTTTTTT. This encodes CSAGERGRDKLFF.

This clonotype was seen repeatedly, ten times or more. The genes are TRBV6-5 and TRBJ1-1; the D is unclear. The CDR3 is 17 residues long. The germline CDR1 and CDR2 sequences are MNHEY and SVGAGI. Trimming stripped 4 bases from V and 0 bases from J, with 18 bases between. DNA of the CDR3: TGTGCCAGCAGTTTGAGGGCGGGTAAGGCAATGAACACTGAAGCTTTCTTT. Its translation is CASSLRAGKAMNTEAFF.

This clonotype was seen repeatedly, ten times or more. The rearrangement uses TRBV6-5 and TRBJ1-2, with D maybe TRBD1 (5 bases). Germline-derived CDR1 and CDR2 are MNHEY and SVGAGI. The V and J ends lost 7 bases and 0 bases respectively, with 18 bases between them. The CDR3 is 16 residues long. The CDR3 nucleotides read TGTGCCAGCACGAAAGTGCAGGGCTATTCTAACTATGGCTACACCTTC. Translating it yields CASTKVQGYSNYGYTF.

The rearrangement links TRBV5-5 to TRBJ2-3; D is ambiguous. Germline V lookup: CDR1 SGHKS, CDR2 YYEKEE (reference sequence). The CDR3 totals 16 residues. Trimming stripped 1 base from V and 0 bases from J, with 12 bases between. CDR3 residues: CASSLQGSYSTDTQYF. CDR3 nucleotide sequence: TGTGCCAGCAGCTTGCAAGGCAGTTACAGCACAGATACGCAGTATTTT.

The CDR3 region has the DNA TGCGCCAGCAGCTTGATCATCGGCCCCGAGACCCAGTACTTC. Its protein is CASSLIIGPETQYF. V gene TRBV5-1 combines with J gene TRBJ2-5; D is undetermined. This CDR3 contains 14 residues. Trimming removed 1 base from V and 5 bases from J, with 12 bases in between. The germline gives CDR1 SGHRS, CDR2 YFSETQ.

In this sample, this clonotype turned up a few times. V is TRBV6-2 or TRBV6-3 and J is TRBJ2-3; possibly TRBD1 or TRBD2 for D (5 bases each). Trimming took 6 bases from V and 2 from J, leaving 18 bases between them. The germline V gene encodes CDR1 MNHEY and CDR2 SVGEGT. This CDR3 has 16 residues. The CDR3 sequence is CASRRRDPRYTDTQYF. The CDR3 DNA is TGTGCCAGCAGGCGCCGGGACCCAAGGTACACAGATACGCAGTATTTT.

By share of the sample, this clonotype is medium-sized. CDR3 loop: CASSFSAGGHSEQFF. CDR3 in DNA: TGCGCCAGCAGCTTTTCTGCGGGAGGGCATTCTGAGCAGTTCTTC. This chain joins TRBV5-1 and TRBJ2-1; 9 bases map to TRBD2. Germline-derived CDR1 and CDR2 are SGHRS and YFSETQ. The CDR3 has 15 residues. J was trimmed by 9 bases and V by 2 bases; bases with no gene match: 9.

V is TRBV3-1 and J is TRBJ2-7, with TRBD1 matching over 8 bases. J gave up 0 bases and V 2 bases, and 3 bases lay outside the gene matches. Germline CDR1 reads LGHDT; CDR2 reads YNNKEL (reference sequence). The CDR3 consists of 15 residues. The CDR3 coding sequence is TGTGCCAGCAGCCAAACTGGACAGGGCTCCTACGAGCAGTACTTC. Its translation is CASSQTGQGSYEQYF.

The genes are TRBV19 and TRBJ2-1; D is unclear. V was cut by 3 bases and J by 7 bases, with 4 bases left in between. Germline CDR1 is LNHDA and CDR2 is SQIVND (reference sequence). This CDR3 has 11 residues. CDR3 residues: CASSMRNEQFF. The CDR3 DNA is TGTGCCAGTAGTATGAGGAATGAGCAGTTCTTC.

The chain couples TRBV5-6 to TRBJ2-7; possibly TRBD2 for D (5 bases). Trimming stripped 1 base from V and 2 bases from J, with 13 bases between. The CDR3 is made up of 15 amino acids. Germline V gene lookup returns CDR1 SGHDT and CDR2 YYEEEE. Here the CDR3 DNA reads TGTGCCAGCAGCTTGTTTGGGGAGTTCGCCTACGAGCAGTACTTC. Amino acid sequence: CASSLFGEFAYEQYF.

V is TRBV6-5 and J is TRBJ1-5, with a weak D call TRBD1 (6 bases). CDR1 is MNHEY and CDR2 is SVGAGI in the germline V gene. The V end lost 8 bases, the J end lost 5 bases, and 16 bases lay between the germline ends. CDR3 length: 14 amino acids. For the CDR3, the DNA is TGTGCCAGCGGGCGTTCAGGGGTTGATCAGCCCCAGCATTTT. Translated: CASGRSGVDQPQHF.

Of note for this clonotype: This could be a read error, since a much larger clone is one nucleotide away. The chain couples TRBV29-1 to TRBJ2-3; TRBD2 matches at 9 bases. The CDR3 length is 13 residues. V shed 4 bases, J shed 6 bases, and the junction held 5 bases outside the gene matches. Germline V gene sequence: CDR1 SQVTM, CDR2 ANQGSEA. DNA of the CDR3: TGCAGCGTTGGAAGCGGGAGGTGGGATACGCAGTATTTT. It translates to CSVGSGRWDTQYF.

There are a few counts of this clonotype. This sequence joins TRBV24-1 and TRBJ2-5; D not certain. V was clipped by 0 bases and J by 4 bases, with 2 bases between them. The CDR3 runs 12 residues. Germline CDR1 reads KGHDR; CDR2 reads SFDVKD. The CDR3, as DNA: TGTGCCACCAGTGATTTGGGAGAGACCCAGTACTTC. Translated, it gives CATSDLGETQYF.

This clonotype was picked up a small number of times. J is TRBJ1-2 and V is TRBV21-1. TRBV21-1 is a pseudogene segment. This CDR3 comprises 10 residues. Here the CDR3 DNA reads TGTGTCTTGACCTATTATGGCTACACCTTC. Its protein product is CVLTYYGYTF.